This T cell receptor (beta chain) emerged from a study of CD8 T cells in ankylosing spondylitis. CDR1 MNHEY and CDR2 SMNVEV come from the germline V gene (reference sequence). J lost 7 bases, V lost 5 bases, and 7 bases had no gene match. The CDR3 totals 14 residues. This clonotype came up a few times. In TCRdb, the 5' RACE reads were re-called with MiXCR into one record per CDR3 protein. Altogether approximately 240,000 distinct CDR3 sequences are present, 20% to 30% being singletons, with the ten largest covering roughly 0.6%. The TCR sequence derives from a male donor with ankylosing spondylitis or in good health (not recorded which). Specimen: blood, either unsorted or a sorted T cell fraction (not recorded which). V usage is TRBV27 and J usage is TRBJ1-5; 8 bases fit TRBD1. The CDR3 is CASSHDRGYQPQHF. CDR3 in DNA: TGTGCCAGCAGTCACGACAGGGGTTACCAGCCCCAGCATTTT.